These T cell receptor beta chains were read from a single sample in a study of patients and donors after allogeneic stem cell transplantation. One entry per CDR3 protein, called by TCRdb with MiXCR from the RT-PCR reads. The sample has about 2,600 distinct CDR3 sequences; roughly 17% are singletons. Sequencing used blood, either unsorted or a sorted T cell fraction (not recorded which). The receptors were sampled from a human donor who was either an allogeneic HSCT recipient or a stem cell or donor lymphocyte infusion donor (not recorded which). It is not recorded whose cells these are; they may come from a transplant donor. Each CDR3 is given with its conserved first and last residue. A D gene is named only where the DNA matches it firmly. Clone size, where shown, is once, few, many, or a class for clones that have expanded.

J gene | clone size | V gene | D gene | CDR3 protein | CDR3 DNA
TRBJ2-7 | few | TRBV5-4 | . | CASSLAGAEGEQYF | TGTGCCAGCAGCTTGGCGGGGGCCGAGGGCGAGCAGTACTTC
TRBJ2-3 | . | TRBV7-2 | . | CASSLASGTINLRTDTQYF | TGTGCCAGCAGCTTAGCCTCCGGGACCATAAACCTGAGGACAGATACGCAGTATTTT
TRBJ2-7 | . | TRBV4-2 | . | CASSQDEGLPSYEQYF | TGTGCCAGCAGCCAAGATGAGGGACTCCCTTCATACGAGCAGTACTTC
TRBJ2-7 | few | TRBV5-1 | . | CASSLGNIDGEQYF | TGCGCCAGCAGCCTTGGCAATATCGACGGCGAGCAGTACTTC
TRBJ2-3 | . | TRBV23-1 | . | CASSTTRGQRTDTQYF | TGCGCCAGCAGTACTACCAGAGGACAGCGCACAGATACGCAGTATTTT
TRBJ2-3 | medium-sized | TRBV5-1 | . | CASSLGADTQYF | TGCGCCAGCAGCCTGGGGGCAGATACGCAGTATTTT
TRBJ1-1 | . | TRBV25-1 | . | CASGGLNTEAFF | TGTGCCAGCGGGGGGCTGAACACTGAAGCTTTCTTT
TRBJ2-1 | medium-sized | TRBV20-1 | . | CSASKGFYNEQFF | TGCAGTGCTAGTAAGGGTTTCTACAATGAGCAGTTCTTC
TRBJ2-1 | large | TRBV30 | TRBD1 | CAWSSGTGFYFEQFF | TGTGCCTGGAGCAGCGGGACAGGGTTTTATTTTGAGCAGTTCTTC
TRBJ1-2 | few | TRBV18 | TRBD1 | CASSNPGQGDYGYTF | TGTGCCAGCTCAAATCCGGGACAGGGAGACTATGGCTACACCTTC
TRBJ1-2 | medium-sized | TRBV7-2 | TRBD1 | CESGPGQGLYGYTF | TGTGAATCCGGCCCAGGACAGGGCCTCTATGGCTACACCTTC
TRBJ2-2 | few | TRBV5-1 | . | CASSPHVVAGGELFF | TGCGCCAGCAGCCCCCACGTCGTAGCCGGCGGGGAGCTGTTTTTT
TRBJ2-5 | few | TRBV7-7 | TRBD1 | CASSSGTEKETQYF | TGTGCTAGCAGCTCCGGGACAGAAAAAGAGACCCAGTACTTC
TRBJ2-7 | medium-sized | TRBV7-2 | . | CASSLSGMAYEQYF | TGTGCCAGCAGCTTATCAGGGATGGCCTACGAGCAGTACTTC